The 21 T cell receptor beta chains listed next were all sequenced from one sample in a study of read filtering for tumor transcriptome and immune sequencing (TCRdb year 2020). The instrument given in TCRdb is Illumina HiSeq 4000. The Immunoverse kit was used to build TCR libraries from roughly 0.4 ug RNA, with molecular barcoded adaptors covering alpha/delta and beta/gamma chains. Using fastp at Q25 and MiXCR, TCRdb reprocessed the public reads and kept productive beta chains. Each CDR3 protein gets just one entry, which takes the most common genes and DNA from the rows behind it. Here the sample has some 22,000 distinct CDR3 sequences; roughly 13% occur a single time. 65% to 75% of the sample comes from the top ten. The sequenced sample consisted of a population of CD138-negative cells sorted from bone marrow. This specimen's cell subset or site label, interpreted: bone marrow mononuclear cells depleted of CD138+ plasma/myeloma cells by negative magnetic selection. The source of these receptors is a donor at least 40 years old with multiple myeloma.

This clonotype was picked up many times. The chain links TRBV20-1 to TRBJ1-1; a weak D match, TRBD1 (5 bases). V lost 5 bases, J lost 0 bases, and 19 bases lay in between. Germline loops: CDR1 DFQATT, CDR2 SNEGSKA (reference sequence). The CDR3 runs to 16 residues. The CDR3 is CSAVPNGAGLNTEAFF. As DNA, the CDR3 is TGCAGTGCTGTTCCTAATGGGGCAGGTTTGAACACTGAAGCTTTCTTT.

In its sample, this clonotype was seen many times. The CDR3: CSVLAVGQASYEQYF. CDR3 DNA sequence: TGCAGCGTCCTTGCGGTGGGACAGGCCTCCTACGAGCAGTACTTC. The chain has TRBV29-1 and TRBJ2-7; 8 bases fit TRBD1. Germline-derived CDR1 and CDR2 are SQVTM and ANQGSEA. This CDR3 has 15 residues. The ends lost 6 bases at V and 0 bases at J; junction bases unmatched: 10.

Many counts were recorded for this clonotype. This chain links TRBV21-1 with TRBJ2-5; the tabulated D call, TRBD1, remains unverified against the DNA. TRBV21-1 has pseudogene status. The CDR3 sequence is 14 residues long. CDR3 in amino acids: CASRSSAGVETQYF. The CDR3, as DNA: TGTGCCAGCAGGTCTAGCGCAGGGGTGGAGACCCAGTACTTC.

This clonotype was found many times. The chain employs TRBV20-1 and TRBJ1-5, with D unresolved. The CDR3 totals 13 residues. Germline lookup yields CDR1 DFQATT and CDR2 SNEGSKA (reference sequence). The germline V and J ends were trimmed by 5 bases and 1 base, with 9 bases remaining between them. The CDR3 here is CSAEALSNQPQHF. Written as DNA, the CDR3 is TGCAGTGCTGAGGCCCTCAGCAATCAGCCCCAGCATTTT.

This clonotype was counted many times. The V and J genes are TRBV14 and TRBJ2-1; perhaps TRBD2 as D (6 bases). The CDR3 loop spans 13 amino acids. Germline V gives CDR1 SGHDN, CDR2 FVKESK. Trimming cost V 4 bases and J 9 bases, with 13 bases left between them. The DNA for the CDR3 is TGTGCCAGCAGCCCGGCGGCGGGAAGTGAGCAGTTCTTC. Protein sequence: CASSPAAGSEQFF.

In its sample, this clonotype was seen many times. This sequence joins TRBV12-3 or TRBV12-4 and TRBJ1-5, with D perhaps matching TRBD1 (5 bases). The CDR3 contains 13 residues. V lost 7 bases to trimming and J lost 0 bases, with 7 bases between them. CDR3 bases: TGTGCCAGCATAGGGGATAGCAATCAGCCCCAGCATTTT. The encoded protein is CASIGDSNQPQHF.

In its sample, this clonotype was seen many times. V gene TRBV29-1 combines with J gene TRBJ2-7; 12 bases are shared with TRBD1. The germline CDR1 and CDR2 sequences are SQVTM and ANQGSEA. V dropped 0 bases and J dropped 6; count of bases not matched to a gene: 6. The length of the CDR3 is 15 residues. This chain's CDR3 is CSVEDRGQGATEQYF. The CDR3 DNA reads TGCAGCGTTGAAGATCGGGGACAGGGGGCGACCGAGCAGTACTTC.

A word on this clonotype: This may be a read error, as it is one base from a much larger clone. The CDR3 is CSARLGAEAFF. The DNA for the CDR3 is TGCAGTGCTAGATTGGGGGCTGAAGCTTTCTTT. This chain connects TRBV20-1 to TRBJ1-1; D might be TRBD1 (5 bases). Trimming removed 2 bases at V and 6 bases at J, with 7 bases between. Germline loops: CDR1 DFQATT, CDR2 SNEGSKA (reference sequence). This CDR3 has 11 residues.

At least ten counts were recorded for this clonotype. V gene TRBV29-1 combines with J gene TRBJ2-3; a weak D match, TRBD2 (5 bases). Germline V lookup: CDR1 SQVTM, CDR2 ANQGSEA. CDR3 length: 14 residues. V shed 4 bases and J shed 3 bases, with 14 bases lying between them. The CDR3 nucleotides are TGCAGCGTTGTCGTCGGGATGGATACAGATACGCAGTATTTT. Residues: CSVVVGMDTDTQYF.

The sample holds many counts of this clonotype. The chain links TRBV28 to TRBJ2-7; D is ambiguous. The CDR3 consists of 11 residues. Germline V CDR1 and CDR2: MDHEN, SYDVKM. Trimming stripped 6 bases from V and 0 bases from J, with 3 bases between. The CDR3 sequence is CASRSSYEQYF. CDR3 DNA: TGTGCCAGCAGGAGCTCCTACGAGCAGTACTTC.

This clonotype was seen ten or more times. V and J are TRBV20-1 and TRBJ2-1; D gene unclear. Germline-derived CDR1 and CDR2 are DFQATT and SNEGSKA (reference sequence). The CDR3 has 13 amino acids. V dropped 0 bases and J dropped 4 bases, with 7 bases sitting between them. CDR3 residues: CSARDSDYNEQFF. CDR3 nucleotides: TGCAGTGCTAGAGATTCAGATTACAATGAGCAGTTCTTC.

By share, this clonotype ranks as medium-sized. The chain combines TRBV7-9 with TRBJ2-1; 11 bases agree with TRBD2. CDR3 length: 16 amino acids. Per germline, CDR1 SEHNR and CDR2 FQNEAQ (reference sequence). Trimming removed 5 bases from V and 6 bases from J; junction bases left unmatched: 9. Here the CDR3 reads CASSGGGGLAGNEQFF. CDR3 sequence (DNA): TGTGCCAGCAGCGGAGGCGGAGGACTAGCGGGCAATGAGCAGTTCTTC.

This clonotype was recorded many times. The rearrangement joins TRBV18 to TRBJ2-7; 8 bases are shared with TRBD2. Trimming removed 3 bases from V and 6 bases from J; junction bases left unmatched: 13. Germline V gene sequence: CDR1 KGHSH, CDR2 LQKENI. This CDR3 region has 16 residues. Here the CDR3 DNA reads TGTGCCAGCTCACCCGGTCAGCGGACTAGCTTCAGCGAGCAGTACTTC. Amino acid sequence: CASSPGQRTSFSEQYF.

In its sample, this clonotype was seen many times. The rearrangement joins TRBV29-1 to TRBJ2-1, with 11 bases that match TRBD2. Unmatched junction bases numbered 11, after V lost 7 bases and J lost 9 bases. Germline V gene lookup returns CDR1 SQVTM and CDR2 ANQGSEA. The CDR3 covers 14 residues. The DNA of the CDR3 is TGCAGCGGTATGACTAGCGGGAACCGGGCTGAGCAGTTCTTC. Translated: CSGMTSGNRAEQFF.

This clonotype was counted many times. The chain joins TRBV24-1 to TRBJ2-7; the D gene is possibly TRBD1 (7 bases). Trimming took off 7 bases at V and 3 bases at J, with 15 bases between the two ends. Germline V gene data show CDR1 as KGHDR and CDR2 as SFDVKD. The CDR3 loop spans 14 amino acids. The CDR3 loop is CATSPGGGGYEQYF. The CDR3 DNA reads as TGTGCCACCAGCCCAGGGGGAGGTGGCTACGAGCAGTACTTC.

The chain employs TRBV29-1 and TRBJ2-5, with TRBD1 as a possible D gene (5 bases). The CDR3 spans 11 residues. The V and J ends lost 5 bases and 5 bases respectively, with 9 bases between them. The germline CDR1 and CDR2 sequences are SQVTM and ANQGSEA. CDR3 DNA: TGCAGCGTTCAGGGTTACGAGACCCAGTACTTC. It is translated as CSVQGYETQYF.

This clonotype was recorded many times. This chain connects TRBV7-9 to TRBJ2-5; TRBD2 agrees at 7 bases. Trimming took 3 bases from V and 4 from J; bases not matched to a gene: 8. Germline CDR1 reads SEHNR; CDR2 reads FQNEAQ (reference sequence). CDR3 length: 15 residues. CDR3 residues: CASSFGGGIPETQYF. CDR3 DNA sequence: TGTGCCAGCAGCTTTGGGGGAGGGATACCAGAGACCCAGTACTTC.

This clonotype was seen many times. This CDR3 reads CASSAGLAGVVQETQYF. As DNA, the CDR3 is TGTGCCAGCAGCGCCGGCCTAGCGGGAGTTGTGCAAGAGACCCAGTACTTC. The chain couples TRBV7-2 to TRBJ2-5; 10 bases match TRBD2. This CDR3 region has 17 residues. Trimming took 5 bases from V and 2 from J; bases not matched to a gene: 11. CDR1 is SGHTA, CDR2 FQGNSA, per germline. Complete variable domain (other parts from reference TRBV7-2 and TRBJ2-5): GAGVSQSPSNKVTEKGKDVELRCDPISGHTALYWYRQSLGQGLEFLIYFQGNSAPDKSGLPSDRFSAERTGGSVSTLTIQRTQQEDSAVYLCASSAGLAGVVQETQYFGPGTRLLVL.

J is TRBJ1-5 and V is TRBV19; the D is unclear. Trimming left V 5 bases short and J 0 bases short, with 14 bases between. CDR3 length: 16 residues. Germline CDR1 is LNHDA and CDR2 is SQIVND (reference sequence). CDR3: CASSPGIFYSNQPQHF. In nucleotides, the CDR3 is TGTGCCAGTAGTCCCGGGATTTTTTATAGCAATCAGCCCCAGCATTTT.

The chain couples TRBV27 to TRBJ2-2, with D possibly TRBD1 on 6 matching bases. The CDR3 contains 15 residues. The V end lost 5 bases, the J end lost 2 bases, and 12 bases lay between the germline ends. Looked up from germline, CDR1 is MNHEY and CDR2 is SMNVEV (reference sequence). The CDR3 bases are TGTGCCAGCAGTCTCAGGGGATACAACACCGGGGAGCTGTTTTTT. It codes for CASSLRGYNTGELFF.

This clonotype was seen ten or more times. The chain links TRBV3-1 to TRBJ1-5, with D possibly matching TRBD1 (5 bases). This CDR3 has 18 amino acids. The V and J ends lost 0 bases and 0 bases respectively, with 15 bases between them. CDR1 and CDR2 from the germline V gene are LGHDT and YNNKEL (reference sequence). CDR3 sequence: CASSQDLGGHISNQPQHF. DNA of the CDR3: TGTGCCAGCAGCCAAGATTTAGGCGGACATATTAGCAATCAGCCCCAGCATTTT.